The 12 T cell receptor beta chains listed next were all sequenced from one sample in a study of identifying expanded T cells in peripheral blood. The method was immunoSEQ multiplex PCR; TCRdb's version includes in-frame clones alone and lacks a portion of them. The table records about 100,000 clones, 70% to 90% of them present only once. Specimen: blood. Receptors originate from a person aged 18 to 70 in good health.

DNA of the CDR3: TGCGCCAGCAGCAGCGGACAGGGAGTCACTGAAGCTTTCTTT. It is translated as CASSSGQGVTEAFF. This chain joins TRBV5-1 and TRBJ1-1; 8 bases line up with TRBD1. V dropped 4 bases and J dropped 4; count of bases not matched to a gene: 6. Germline CDR1 and CDR2: SGHRS and YFSETQ. This CDR3 has 14 amino acids.

The rearrangement links TRBV9 to TRBJ1-1, with D perhaps matching TRBD1 (5 bases). The CDR3 has 15 amino acids. Germline lookup yields CDR1 SGDLS and CDR2 YYNGEE. Trimming stripped 0 bases from V and 5 bases from J, with 14 bases between. The CDR3 reads CASSVVDTGRTEAFF. CDR3 coding DNA: TGTGCCAGCAGCGTAGTTGATACAGGCCGAACTGAAGCTTTCTTT.

This rearrangement joins TRBV19 to TRBJ2-1; D is perhaps TRBD2 (5 bases). The CDR3 sequence is 12 residues long. The V end lost 6 bases, the J end lost 2 bases, and 5 bases lay between the germline ends. CDR1 LNHDA and CDR2 SQIVND come from the germline V gene (reference sequence). DNA for the CDR3: TGTGCCAGTAGCGGGACCTACAATGAGCAGTTCTTC. As protein: CASSGTYNEQFF.

The rearrangement uses TRBV6-1 and TRBJ2-7; tentatively, D is TRBD1 (6 bases). CDR1 and CDR2 (germline): MNHNS, SASEGT. With 6 bases removed from V and 2 bases from J, the gap between germline ends came to 14 bases. The CDR3 is 14 amino acids. The CDR3 DNA reads as TGTGCCAGCAGCCCCAGGGGAGAGACCTACGAGCAGTACTTC. This sequence encodes CASSPRGETYEQYF.

Written as DNA, the CDR3 is TGTGCCAGCAGCTCTCGATTAGGGATCGACGAGCAGTACTTC. Protein: CASSSRLGIDEQYF. The genes are TRBV11-2 and TRBJ2-7; D remains unclear. The CDR3 runs 14 residues. V lost 4 bases, J lost 5 bases, and 15 bases lay in between. Germline values: CDR1 SGHAT, CDR2 FQNNGV.

The rearrangement uses TRBV5-6 and TRBJ2-1, with TRBD2 identical over 13 bases. The CDR3 sequence is 17 residues long. The germline gives CDR1 SGHDT, CDR2 YYEEEE. V lost 4 bases, J lost 4 bases, and 8 bases stayed unmatched. CDR3 loop: CASSPRTSGGPYNEQFF. The CDR3, as DNA: TGTGCCAGCAGCCCCCGGACTAGCGGGGGACCATACAATGAGCAGTTCTTC.

V and J are TRBV6-6 and TRBJ1-2; tentative D call: TRBD1 (6 bases). The V gene's germline CDR1 is MNHNY and CDR2 SVGAGI (reference sequence). V was trimmed by 2 bases and J by 8 bases, leaving 18 bases between them. The CDR3 contains 15 residues. CDR3 sequence: CASSYGGGSGGGYTF. The CDR3 DNA reads as TGTGCCAGCAGTTACGGAGGGGGATCGGGCGGCGGCTACACCTTC.

The genes are TRBV5-6 and TRBJ1-2; D is possibly TRBD1 (5 bases). Trimming shortened V by 4 bases and J by 2 bases, and 12 bases separated the two germline ends. There are 14 residues in the CDR3. Germline CDR1 SGHDT, CDR2 YYEEEE. CDR3 sequence: CASSRRARNYGYTF. The CDR3 bases are TGTGCCAGCAGCCGCAGGGCCCGCAACTATGGCTACACCTTC.

This chain joins TRBV7-9 and TRBJ1-1, with D perhaps TRBD1 (5 bases). The CDR3 extends over 18 amino acids. V was pared by 1 base and J by 0 bases, with 18 bases between. CDR1 and CDR2 from the germline V gene are SEHNR and FQNEAQ (reference sequence). The CDR3 loop is CASSLGSGRRRVNTEAFF. In DNA form, the CDR3 reads TGTGCCAGCAGCTTAGGGTCGGGACGGAGAAGGGTGAACACTGAAGCTTTCTTT.

The chain recombines TRBV7-3 with TRBJ2-3, with TRBD1 matching over 8 bases. V lost 4 bases, J lost 0 bases, and 3 bases stayed unmatched. The CDR3 extends over 15 amino acids. Germline lookup yields CDR1 SGHTA and CDR2 FQGTGA. The CDR3 here is CASSSTGASTDTQYF. The DNA of the CDR3 is TGTGCCAGCAGCTCGACAGGGGCGAGCACAGATACGCAGTATTTT.

V gene TRBV11-3 combines with J gene TRBJ2-2; D is uncertain. The CDR3 loop spans 12 amino acids. CDR1 SGHNT and CDR2 YENEEA come from the germline V gene. The V end was cut by 1 base, the J end by 6 bases, with 3 bases between. Here the CDR3 reads CASSLGPGELFF. CDR3 sequence (DNA): TGTGCCAGCAGCTTAGGACCCGGGGAGCTGTTTTTT.

This clone was counted between two and nine times. This rearrangement joins TRBV23-1 to TRBJ1-2; D perhaps matches TRBD1 (5 bases). TRBV23-1 is an open reading frame whose function is uncertain. V was clipped by 0 bases and J by 4 bases, with 15 bases between them. The CDR3 consists of 16 residues. CDR3 protein: CASSQSGHRRLYGYTF. The CDR3 region has the DNA TGCGCCAGCAGTCAATCGGGTCACAGGCGACTCTATGGCTACACCTTC.